This TCR beta chain was obtained from a study of PD-1 blockade in classical Hodgkin lymphoma. Whole-study context: Patients got intravenous nivolumab 3 mg/kg every 2 weeks. Points from the study as a whole: Relative to healthy donors, newly diagnosed patients reportedly had lower baseline TCR diversity, which was reported as lower still in relapsed/refractory patients. Baseline diversity in complete responders resembled that of newly diagnosed patients.

Described time point: cycle 4 day 1 (C4D1), after about 6 weeks of nivolumab. Following autologous stem cell transplantation, relapse occurred in every patient, and exposure to brentuximab vedotin varied. Sequenced by immunoSEQ multiplex PCR; TCRdb stores in-frame clones only, minus some. The sample has approximately 96,000 clones; around 93% are singletons. Germline values: CDR1 MDHEN, CDR2 SYDVKM. The V gene end was trimmed by 2 bases and the J gene end by 5 bases; junction bases not matched to a gene: 3. This CDR3 is 14 amino acids long. This clone has a single count. Its antigen is unknown. The chain has TRBV28 and TRBJ1-3; 7 bases agree with TRBD1. The clonotype comes from a human donor with classical Hodgkin lymphoma. This specimen consisted of peripheral blood mononuclear cells (PBMCs), obtained before the fourth cycle of nivolumab. The CDR3 sequence: CASSLVGGRNTIYF. In DNA, the CDR3 is TGTGCCAGCAGTTTAGTAGGGGGCAGAAACACCATATATTTT. Using reference TRBV28 and TRBJ1-3 for the parts outside the CDR3, the full variable domain is DVKVTQSSRYLVKRTGEKVFLECVQDMDHENMFWYRQDPGLGLRLIYFSYDVKMKEKGDIPEGYSVSREKKERFSLILESASTNQTSMYLCASSLVGGRNTIYFGEGSWLTVV.